The 27 T cell receptor beta chains reported below all come from one sample, sequenced in a study of a mutant IDH1 vaccine in newly diagnosed glioma. Time point: baseline, week 1 (first vaccination visit). Treatment denoted: pre-vaccination baseline after standard-of-care therapy. Repertoires were generated with immunoSEQ multiplex PCR, while TCRdb's copy carries only in-frame clones and drops some. The sample yields nearly 70,000 clones, less than 85% seen once. This specimen was PBMCs, taken from a glioma patient treated with radiotherapy, temozolomide or both. The receptor source for this set is a man in his forties or fifties with glioma.

The chain joins TRBV6-1 to TRBJ1-5; unclear D gene. CDR1 and CDR2 (germline): MNHNS, SASEGT. With 5 bases removed from V and 5 bases from J, the gap between germline ends came to 4 bases. The CDR3 is 11 amino acids. CDR3 DNA: TGTGCCAGCAGTATTGATCAGCCCCAGCATTTT. It is translated as CASSIDQPQHF.

V gene TRBV30 combines with J gene TRBJ2-1, with 7 bases fitting TRBD2. Germline V gene data show CDR1 as GTSNPN and CDR2 as SVGIG (reference sequence). CDR3 length: 15 residues. Trimming cost V 4 bases and J 4 bases; bases outside gene matches: 10. The CDR3 DNA follows: TGTGCCTGGACCCCCGGGGGGAACCTATACAATGAGCAGTTCTTC. Amino acid sequence: CAWTPGGNLYNEQFF.

This chain joins TRBV5-1 and TRBJ1-1; D might be TRBD1 (6 bases). Trimming removed 5 bases at V and 2 bases at J, with 13 bases between. This CDR3 spans 14 amino acids. Germline V CDR1 and CDR2: SGHRS, YFSETQ. CDR3 in DNA: TGCGCCAGCAGGCTCACAGGGTTTAACACTGAAGCTTTCTTT. This encodes CASRLTGFNTEAFF.

The rearrangement joins TRBV6-5 to TRBJ1-5; D ambiguous. The V gene's germline CDR1 is MNHEY and CDR2 SVGAGI. The germline V and J ends were trimmed by 6 bases and 0 bases, with 12 bases remaining between them. CDR3 length: 15 amino acids. CDR3: CASSRAAYSNQPQHF. The CDR3 DNA sequence: TGTGCCAGCAGCCGAGCAGCTTATAGCAATCAGCCCCAGCATTTT.

This clone appeared once. The chain joins TRBV19 to TRBJ1-5, with D unresolved. This CDR3 comprises 14 residues. V was pared by 3 bases and J by 3 bases, with 9 bases between. Germline V gene lookup returns CDR1 LNHDA and CDR2 SQIVND (reference sequence). CDR3 nucleotide sequence: TGTGCCAGTAGTATTATAGGTATCAATCAGCCCCAGCATTTT. Translation gives CASSIIGINQPQHF.

The chain combines TRBV20-1 with TRBJ2-7; D not certain. The CDR3 totals 11 residues. Germline V gives CDR1 DFQATT, CDR2 SNEGSKA (reference sequence). The V end lost 6 bases, the J end lost 6 bases, and 12 bases lay between the germline ends. The CDR3 sequence is CSAPLISEQYF. In DNA form, the CDR3 reads TGCAGTGCCCCTCTTATAAGCGAGCAGTACTTC.

The J gene is TRBJ2-4, the V gene TRBV27; D is uncertain. This CDR3 is 13 amino acids long. In germline, CDR1 is MNHEY, CDR2 SMNVEV (reference sequence). Trimming removed 6 bases from V and 6 bases from J, with 12 bases in between. The CDR3 spells CASRTYSGNIQYF. CDR3 DNA: TGTGCCAGCAGAACATATTCGGGAAACATTCAGTACTTC.

The chain is built from TRBV18 and TRBJ2-5; D gene unclear. The DNA end is a closer match to TRBJ2-7, so the J assignment may be wrong. Germline V gene lookup returns CDR1 KGHSH and CDR2 LQKENI. CDR3 length: 14 residues. The CDR3 nucleotides are TGTGCCAGCTCTCCTCCCTCCGTGCAGGACGAGCAGTACTTC. This codes for CASSPPSVQDEQYF.

The chain employs TRBV2 and TRBJ1-5; D not resolved. V lost 4 bases and J 5 bases, leaving 6 bases between the germline ends. The length of the CDR3 is 12 residues. Germline CDR1 SNHLY, CDR2 FYNNEI. The CDR3 loop is CASSVNHQPQHF. CDR3 coding DNA: TGTGCCAGCAGTGTTAATCATCAGCCCCAGCATTTT.

This clone was counted a few times. The rearrangement uses TRBV30 and TRBJ1-5, with 7 bases matching TRBD1. Germline assignment: CDR1 GTSNPN and CDR2 SVGIG (reference sequence). V trimming: 5 bases; J trimming: 6 bases; junction bases outside the gene matches: 7. This CDR3 spans 13 amino acids. Here the CDR3 reads CAWGRGDSQPQHF. CDR3 nucleotide sequence: TGTGCCTGGGGAAGGGGGGACAGTCAGCCCCAGCATTTT.

The CDR3 loop reads CASIRGSTEAFF. As DNA, the CDR3 is TGTGCCAGCATTAGGGGTAGCACTGAAGCTTTCTTT. The chain combines TRBV6-1 with TRBJ1-1, with D maybe TRBD1 (5 bases). Looked up from germline, CDR1 is MNHNS and CDR2 is SASEGT. This CDR3 comprises 12 residues. Trimming stripped 7 bases from V and 4 bases from J, with 10 bases between.

CDR3 sequence: CASSFEGQLDTQYF. In DNA form, the CDR3 reads TGTGCCAGCAGCTTCGAGGGACAGCTAGATACGCAGTATTTT. The chain is built from TRBV7-9 and TRBJ2-3; TRBD1 agrees at 7 bases. CDR3 length equals 14 residues. V was clipped by 3 bases and J by 5 bases; unmatched bases: 5. The V gene's germline CDR1 is SEHNR and CDR2 FQNEAQ (reference sequence).

The chain has TRBV30 and TRBJ1-2, with D possibly being TRBD1 (5 bases). Germline lookup yields CDR1 GTSNPN and CDR2 SVGIG (reference sequence). The CDR3 is 12 residues long. In DNA form, the CDR3 reads TGTGCACGGGGCAGGGAAAGAGGAGGCTACACCTTC. Translated, it gives CARGRERGGYTF.

This clone was detected only a few times. V and J are TRBV5-1 and TRBJ1-1; D call uncertain. Germline V gene data show CDR1 as SGHRS and CDR2 as YFSETQ. The CDR3 extends over 14 amino acids. V was clipped by 0 bases and J by 0 bases, with 6 bases between them. CDR3 DNA: TGCGCCAGCAGCTTGGGAGAGGTGAACACTGAAGCTTTCTTT. Its protein product is CASSLGEVNTEAFF.

This chain links TRBV9 with TRBJ2-3, with 11 bases matching TRBD2. The CDR3 runs 17 residues. The germline gives CDR1 SGDLS, CDR2 YYNGEE. J lost 2 bases, V lost 0 bases, and 5 bases had no gene match. CDR3 sequence reads: CASSVGASGGNTDTQYF. CDR3 coding DNA: TGTGCCAGCAGCGTAGGAGCTAGCGGGGGGAACACAGATACGCAGTATTTT.

The chain couples TRBV29-1 to TRBJ1-1; D may be TRBD1 (5 bases). The CDR3 has 13 residues. The V end was cut by 4 bases, the J end by 2 bases, with 11 bases between. From germline, CDR1 is SQVTM and CDR2 ANQGSEA. This CDR3 reads CSVGNRKNTEAFF. CDR3 sequence (DNA): TGCAGCGTTGGGAACAGGAAAAACACTGAAGCTTTCTTT.

This clone has only a few counts. The V and J genes are TRBV28 and TRBJ1-5; no clear D gene. The CDR3 spans 12 residues. Germline CDR1 MDHEN, CDR2 SYDVKM. The V and J ends lost 1 base and 9 bases respectively, with 7 bases between them. CDR3 protein: CASSLSALPQHF. DNA for the CDR3: TGTGCCAGCAGTTTATCAGCTCTGCCCCAGCATTTT.

The chain employs TRBV10-3 and TRBJ2-5; 8 nucleotides line up with TRBD2. There are 16 residues in the CDR3. Germline CDR1 ENHRY, CDR2 SYGVKD. V was clipped by 2 bases and J by 1 base; unmatched bases: 6. CDR3 sequence reads: CAISELTGGIQETQYF. CDR3 DNA sequence: TGTGCCATCAGTGAGCTAACGGGGGGGATCCAAGAGACCCAGTACTTC.

This clone has just a few counts. This chain links TRBV4-1 with TRBJ1-2, with a weak D call TRBD1 (6 bases). This CDR3 is built from 15 residues. Trimming took 0 bases from V and 2 from J, leaving 10 bases between them. The germline gives CDR1 MGHRA, CDR2 YSYEKL. CDR3 region: CASSQDETGNYGYTF. CDR3 coding DNA: TGCGCCAGCAGCCAAGATGAAACAGGGAACTATGGCTACACCTTC.

This clone is categorized as medium-sized. The chain has TRBV7-9 and TRBJ1-1, with D possibly being TRBD1 (5 bases). The germline CDR1 and CDR2 sequences are SEHNR and FQNEAQ (reference sequence). Trimming removed 9 bases at V and 3 bases at J, with 17 bases between. The CDR3 totals 14 residues. The CDR3: CASRPTGDDTEAFF. CDR3 sequence (DNA): TGTGCCAGTCGACCCACGGGGGACGACACTGAAGCTTTCTTT.

This clone was observed a handful of times. The V call is TRBV6-6, the J call TRBJ1-5; TRBD1 aligns across 8 bases. The trim removed 0 bases at V and 1 base at J, leaving 2 bases unmatched. Germline CDR1 MNHNY, CDR2 SVGAGI (reference sequence). CDR3 size: 16 residues. CDR3 coding DNA: TGTGCCAGCAGTTACTCGAACAGGGGGAGCAATCAGCCCCAGCATTTT. It is translated as CASSYSNRGSNQPQHF.

V gene TRBV25-1 combines with J gene TRBJ2-5; weak D call: TRBD1 (6 bases). The V and J ends lost 3 bases and 4 bases respectively, with 9 bases between them. Germline-derived CDR1 and CDR2 are MGHDK and SYGVNS. The CDR3 runs 13 residues. The CDR3 here is CASSDRGLETQYF. The CDR3 nucleotides read TGTGCCAGCAGTGACAGGGGATTAGAGACCCAGTACTTC.

At least ten counts were recorded for this clone. The chain recombines TRBV4-1 with TRBJ2-7; D assignment may be TRBD1 or TRBD2 (6 bases each). Germline V gene lookup returns CDR1 MGHRA and CDR2 YSYEKL. V shed 4 bases and J shed 7 bases, with 17 bases lying between them. The CDR3 covers 14 residues. The CDR3 spells CASSLSPGGLEQYF. Written as DNA, the CDR3 is TGCGCCAGCAGCCTTTCCCCTGGGGGGCTTGAGCAGTACTTC.

V usage is TRBV5-1 and J usage is TRBJ2-5; 8 nucleotides agree with TRBD2. The junction had 2 bases not matched to a gene; V was cut back by 3 bases and J by 4 bases. The germline gives CDR1 SGHRS, CDR2 YFSETQ. This CDR3 has 13 residues. The CDR3, as DNA: TGCGCCAGCAGCTCCGGGGGGGGAGAGACCCAGTACTTC. This gives the protein CASSSGGGETQYF.

There are many counts of this clone. This chain links TRBV10-2 with TRBJ1-1; TRBD1 might be the D (6 bases). The CDR3 covers 13 residues. Trimming cost V 7 bases and J 0 bases, with 9 bases left between them. Germline values: CDR1 WSHSY, CDR2 SAAADI. CDR3 bases: TGCGCCAGCATGGGGACAATGAACACTGAAGCTTTCTTT. Translating it yields CASMGTMNTEAFF.

The chain links TRBV6-5 to TRBJ2-5; TRBD2 might be the D (6 bases). CDR3 length: 15 amino acids. V shed 5 bases and J shed 0 bases, with 13 bases lying between them. Germline loops: CDR1 MNHEY, CDR2 SVGAGI. CDR3: CASSRFLADQETQYF. The DNA for the CDR3 is TGTGCCAGCAGTAGATTCTTAGCGGACCAAGAGACCCAGTACTTC.

V and J are TRBV10-3 and TRBJ1-2; 7 bases match TRBD1. V lost 4 bases and J lost 7; bases outside the gene matches: 9. Looked up from germline, CDR1 is ENHRY and CDR2 is SYGVKD. The length of the CDR3 is 14 residues. The CDR3 loop reads CAISVDRDVGGYTF. In nucleotides, the CDR3 is TGTGCCATCAGTGTAGACAGGGACGTCGGTGGCTACACCTTC.